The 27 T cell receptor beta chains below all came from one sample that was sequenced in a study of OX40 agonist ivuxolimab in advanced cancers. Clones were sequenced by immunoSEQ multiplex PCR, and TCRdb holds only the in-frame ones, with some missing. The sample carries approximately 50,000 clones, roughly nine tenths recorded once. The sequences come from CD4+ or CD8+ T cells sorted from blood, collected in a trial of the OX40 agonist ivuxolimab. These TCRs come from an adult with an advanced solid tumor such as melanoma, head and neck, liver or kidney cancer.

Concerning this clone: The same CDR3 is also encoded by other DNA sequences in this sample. The CDR3 DNA is TGTGCCAGCAGTTTGGGGGGCTCCTACAATGAGCAGTTCTTC. Its protein is CASSLGGSYNEQFF. The chain recombines TRBV27 with TRBJ2-1; perhaps TRBD2 as D (6 bases). Germline V CDR1 and CDR2: MNHEY, SMNVEV (reference sequence). The CDR3 extends over 14 amino acids. V lost 3 bases and J lost 0, with 6 bases in between.

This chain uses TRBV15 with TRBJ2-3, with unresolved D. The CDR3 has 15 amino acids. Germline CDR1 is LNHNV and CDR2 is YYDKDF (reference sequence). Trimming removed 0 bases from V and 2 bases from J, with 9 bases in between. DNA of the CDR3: TGTGCCACCAGCAGAGATAGTGCGCCCACAGATACGCAGTATTTT. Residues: CATSRDSAPTDTQYF.

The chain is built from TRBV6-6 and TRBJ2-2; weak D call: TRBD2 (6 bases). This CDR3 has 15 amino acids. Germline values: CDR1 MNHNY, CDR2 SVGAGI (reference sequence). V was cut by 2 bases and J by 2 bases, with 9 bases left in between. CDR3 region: CASSYREVNTGELFF. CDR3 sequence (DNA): TGTGCCAGCAGTTACAGGGAGGTAAACACCGGGGAGCTGTTTTTT.

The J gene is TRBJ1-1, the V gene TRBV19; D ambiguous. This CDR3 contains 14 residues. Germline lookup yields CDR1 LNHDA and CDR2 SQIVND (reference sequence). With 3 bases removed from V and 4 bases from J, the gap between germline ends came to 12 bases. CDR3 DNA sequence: TGTGCCAGTAGTATTGGTGTCTGGGGCACTGAAGCTTTCTTT. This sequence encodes CASSIGVWGTEAFF.

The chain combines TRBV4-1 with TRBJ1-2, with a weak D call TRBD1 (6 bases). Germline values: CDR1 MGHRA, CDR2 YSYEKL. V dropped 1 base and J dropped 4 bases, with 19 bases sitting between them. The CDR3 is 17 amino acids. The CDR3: CASSQGSGGGGGYGYTF. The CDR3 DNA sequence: TGCGCCAGCAGCCAAGGGTCGGGAGGCGGGGGCGGCTATGGCTACACCTTC.

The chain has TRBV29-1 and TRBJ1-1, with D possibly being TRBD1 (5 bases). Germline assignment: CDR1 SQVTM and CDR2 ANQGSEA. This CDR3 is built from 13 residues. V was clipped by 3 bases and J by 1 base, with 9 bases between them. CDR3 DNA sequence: TGCAGCGTTGAGGGTGACAGGAACACTGAAGCTTTCTTT. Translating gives CSVEGDRNTEAFF.

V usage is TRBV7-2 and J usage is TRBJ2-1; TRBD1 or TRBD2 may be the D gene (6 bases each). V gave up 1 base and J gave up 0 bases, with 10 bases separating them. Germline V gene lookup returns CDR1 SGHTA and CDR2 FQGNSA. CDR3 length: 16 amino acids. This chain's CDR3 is CASSLEGGLSYNEQFF. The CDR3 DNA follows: TGTGCCAGCAGCTTAGAGGGGGGCCTCTCCTACAATGAGCAGTTCTTC.

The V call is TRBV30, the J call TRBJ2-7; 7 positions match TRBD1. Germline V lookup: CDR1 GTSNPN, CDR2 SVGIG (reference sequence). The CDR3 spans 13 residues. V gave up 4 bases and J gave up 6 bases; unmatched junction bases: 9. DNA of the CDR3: TGTGCCTGGACCCTGAACAGGGGAATCGAGCAGTACTTC. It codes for CAWTLNRGIEQYF.

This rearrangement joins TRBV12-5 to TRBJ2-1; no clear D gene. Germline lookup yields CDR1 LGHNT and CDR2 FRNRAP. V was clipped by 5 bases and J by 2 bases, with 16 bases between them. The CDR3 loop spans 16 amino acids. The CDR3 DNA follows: TGTGCTAGTGGTGGCCTGGAGACGAAGACCTACAATGAGCAGTTCTTC. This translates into CASGGLETKTYNEQFF.

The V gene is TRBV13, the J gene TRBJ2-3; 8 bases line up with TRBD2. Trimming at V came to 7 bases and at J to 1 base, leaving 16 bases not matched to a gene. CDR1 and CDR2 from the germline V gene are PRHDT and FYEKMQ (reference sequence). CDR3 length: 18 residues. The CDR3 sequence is CASTDYDGGAPGTDTQYF. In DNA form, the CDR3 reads TGTGCCAGCACCGACTATGACGGGGGGGCACCCGGCACAGATACGCAGTATTTT.

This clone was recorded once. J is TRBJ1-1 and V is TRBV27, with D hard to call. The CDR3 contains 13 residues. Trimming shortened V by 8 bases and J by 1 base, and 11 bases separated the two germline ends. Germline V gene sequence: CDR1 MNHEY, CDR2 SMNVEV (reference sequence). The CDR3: CASGLGPNTEAFF. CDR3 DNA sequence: TGTGCCAGCGGACTAGGACCGAACACTGAAGCTTTCTTT.

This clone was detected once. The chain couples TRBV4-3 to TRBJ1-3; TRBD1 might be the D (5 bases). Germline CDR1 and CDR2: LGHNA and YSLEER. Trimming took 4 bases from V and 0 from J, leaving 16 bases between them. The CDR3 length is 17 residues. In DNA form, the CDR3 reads TGCGCCAGCAGCCTCTTGCTTGGGGGGAGCTCTGGAAACACCATATATTTT. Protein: CASSLLLGGSSGNTIYF.

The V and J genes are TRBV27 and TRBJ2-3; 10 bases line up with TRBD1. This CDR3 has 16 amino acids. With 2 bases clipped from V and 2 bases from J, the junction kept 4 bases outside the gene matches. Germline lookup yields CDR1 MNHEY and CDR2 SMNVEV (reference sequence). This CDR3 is CASSLRTGGDTDTQYF. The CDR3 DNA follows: TGTGCCAGCAGTTTACGGACAGGGGGGGACACAGATACGCAGTATTTT.

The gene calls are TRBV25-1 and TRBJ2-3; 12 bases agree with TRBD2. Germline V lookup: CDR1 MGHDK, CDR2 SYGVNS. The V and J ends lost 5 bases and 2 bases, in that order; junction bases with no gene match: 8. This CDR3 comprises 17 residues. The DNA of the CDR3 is TGTGCCAGCAGTAGGACTAGCGGGGAATCTCTCACAGATACGCAGTATTTT. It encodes CASSRTSGESLTDTQYF.

The CDR3 DNA reads TGTGCCAGCAGCCCCGACAGGGGGCTTTGGCAGCCCCAGCATTTT. Translating it yields CASSPDRGLWQPQHF. This chain uses TRBV6-5 with TRBJ1-5; 10 positions agree with TRBD1. Germline V gene lookup returns CDR1 MNHEY and CDR2 SVGAGI. The CDR3 is 15 amino acids. The V segment lost 6 bases and the J segment 7 bases; nucleotides outside the gene matches: 9.

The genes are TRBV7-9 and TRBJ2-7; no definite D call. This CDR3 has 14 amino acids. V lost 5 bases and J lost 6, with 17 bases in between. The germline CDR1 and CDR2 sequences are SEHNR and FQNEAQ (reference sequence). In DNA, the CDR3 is TGTGCCAGCAGCCGCGGCGCGGATTATTTCGAGCAGTACTTC. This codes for CASSRGADYFEQYF.

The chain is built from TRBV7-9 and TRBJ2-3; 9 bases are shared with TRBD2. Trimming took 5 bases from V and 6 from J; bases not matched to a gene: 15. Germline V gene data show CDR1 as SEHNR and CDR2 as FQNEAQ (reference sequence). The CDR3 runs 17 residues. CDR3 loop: CASSPQGQRGARDTQYF. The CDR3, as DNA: TGTGCCAGCAGCCCCCAGGGCCAGCGGGGGGCCAGGGATACGCAGTATTTT.

The DNA of the CDR3 is TGTGCCAGCAGCCCCAGGACAGGGGGATCCTACGAGCAGTACTTC. Its protein product is CASSPRTGGSYEQYF. The rearrangement links TRBV7-9 to TRBJ2-7, with 10 bases aligning to TRBD1. Per germline, CDR1 SEHNR and CDR2 FQNEAQ (reference sequence). The CDR3 runs 15 residues. V lost 5 bases, J lost 1 base, and 5 bases stayed unmatched.

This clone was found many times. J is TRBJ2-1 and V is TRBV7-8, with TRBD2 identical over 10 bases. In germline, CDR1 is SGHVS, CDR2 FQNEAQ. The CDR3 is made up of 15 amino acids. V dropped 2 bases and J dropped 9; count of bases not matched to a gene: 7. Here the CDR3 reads CASSLSASGGSEQFF. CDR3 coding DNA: TGTGCCAGCAGCTTATCAGCTAGCGGGGGCAGTGAGCAGTTCTTC. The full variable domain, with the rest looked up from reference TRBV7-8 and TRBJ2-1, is GAGVSQSPRYKVAKRGQDVALRCDPISGHVSLFWYQQALGQGPEFLTYFQNEAQLDKSGLPSDRFFAERPEGSVSTLKIQRTQQEDSAVYLCASSLSASGGSEQFFGPGTRLTVL.

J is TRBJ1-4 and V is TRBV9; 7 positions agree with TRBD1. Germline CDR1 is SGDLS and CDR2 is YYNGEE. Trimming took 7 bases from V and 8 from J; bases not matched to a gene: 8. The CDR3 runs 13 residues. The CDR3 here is CASGTEGSEKLFF. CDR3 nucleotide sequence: TGTGCCAGCGGGACAGAAGGTAGCGAAAAACTGTTTTTT.

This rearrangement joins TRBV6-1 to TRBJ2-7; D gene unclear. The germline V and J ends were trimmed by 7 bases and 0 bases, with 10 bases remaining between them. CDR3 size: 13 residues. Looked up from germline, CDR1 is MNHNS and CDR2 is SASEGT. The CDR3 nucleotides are TGTGCCAGCACCCCAGGATCCTCCTACGAGCAGTACTTC. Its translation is CASTPGSSYEQYF.

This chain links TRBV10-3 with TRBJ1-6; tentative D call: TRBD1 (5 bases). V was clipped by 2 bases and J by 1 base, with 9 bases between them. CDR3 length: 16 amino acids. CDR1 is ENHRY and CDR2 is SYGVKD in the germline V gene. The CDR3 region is CAISEPDSSYNSPLHF. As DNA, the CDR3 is TGTGCCATCAGTGAGCCCGACAGTTCCTATAATTCACCCCTCCACTTT.

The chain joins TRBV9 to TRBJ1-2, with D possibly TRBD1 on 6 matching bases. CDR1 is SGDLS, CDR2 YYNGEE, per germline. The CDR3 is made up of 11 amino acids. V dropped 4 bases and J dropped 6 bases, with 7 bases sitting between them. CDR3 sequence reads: CASSKGDGYTF. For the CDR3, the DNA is TGTGCCAGCAGCAAGGGGGATGGCTACACCTTC.

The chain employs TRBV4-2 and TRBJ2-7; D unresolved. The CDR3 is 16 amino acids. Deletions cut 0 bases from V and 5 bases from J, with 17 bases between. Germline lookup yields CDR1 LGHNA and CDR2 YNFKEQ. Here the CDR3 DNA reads TGTGCCAGCAGCCAAGATGGGCAGACTCTCAGCCACGAGCAGTACTTC. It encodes CASSQDGQTLSHEQYF.

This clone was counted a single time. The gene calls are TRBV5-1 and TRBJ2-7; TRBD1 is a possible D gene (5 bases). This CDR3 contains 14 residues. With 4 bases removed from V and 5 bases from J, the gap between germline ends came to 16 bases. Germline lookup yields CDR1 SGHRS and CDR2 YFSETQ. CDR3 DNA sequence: TGCGCCAGCAGCCTTGGGGCGTCACCTCACGAGCAGTACTTC. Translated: CASSLGASPHEQYF.

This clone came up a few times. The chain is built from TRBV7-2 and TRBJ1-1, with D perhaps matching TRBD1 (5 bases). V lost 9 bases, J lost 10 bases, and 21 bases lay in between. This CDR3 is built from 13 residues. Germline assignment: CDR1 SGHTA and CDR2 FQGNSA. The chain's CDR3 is CASSNGGKLIAFF. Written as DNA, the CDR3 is TGTGCCAGTAGCAACGGGGGAAAATTGATAGCTTTCTTT. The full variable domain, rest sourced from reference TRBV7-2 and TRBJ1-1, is GAGVSQSPSNKVTEKGKDVELRCDPISGHTALYWYRQSLGQGLEFLIYFQGNSAPDKSGLPSDRFSAERTGGSVSTLTIQRTQQEDSAVYLCASSNGGKLIAFFGQGTRLTVV.

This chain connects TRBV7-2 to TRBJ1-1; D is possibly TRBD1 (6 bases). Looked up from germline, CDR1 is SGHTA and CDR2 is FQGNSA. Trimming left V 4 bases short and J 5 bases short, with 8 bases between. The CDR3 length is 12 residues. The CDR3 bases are TGTGCCAGCAGCTGGGGGCGGACTGAAGCTTTCTTT. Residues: CASSWGRTEAFF.